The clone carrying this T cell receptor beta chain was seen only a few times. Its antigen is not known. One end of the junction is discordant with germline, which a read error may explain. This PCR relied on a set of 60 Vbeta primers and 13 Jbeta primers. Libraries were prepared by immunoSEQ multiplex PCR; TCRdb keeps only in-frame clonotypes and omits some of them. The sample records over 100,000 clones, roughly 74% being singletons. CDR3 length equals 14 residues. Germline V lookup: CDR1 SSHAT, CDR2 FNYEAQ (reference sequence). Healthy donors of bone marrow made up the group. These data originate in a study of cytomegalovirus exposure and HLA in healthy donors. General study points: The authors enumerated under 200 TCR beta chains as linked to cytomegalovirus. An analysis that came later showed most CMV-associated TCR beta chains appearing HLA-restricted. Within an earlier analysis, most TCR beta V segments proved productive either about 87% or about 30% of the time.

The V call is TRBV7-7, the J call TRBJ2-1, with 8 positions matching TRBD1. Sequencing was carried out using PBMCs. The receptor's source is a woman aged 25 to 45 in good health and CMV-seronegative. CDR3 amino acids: CASSVDRVGNEQFF. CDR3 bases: TGTGCTAGCAGCGTGGACAGGGTCGGCAATGAGCAGTTCTTC.